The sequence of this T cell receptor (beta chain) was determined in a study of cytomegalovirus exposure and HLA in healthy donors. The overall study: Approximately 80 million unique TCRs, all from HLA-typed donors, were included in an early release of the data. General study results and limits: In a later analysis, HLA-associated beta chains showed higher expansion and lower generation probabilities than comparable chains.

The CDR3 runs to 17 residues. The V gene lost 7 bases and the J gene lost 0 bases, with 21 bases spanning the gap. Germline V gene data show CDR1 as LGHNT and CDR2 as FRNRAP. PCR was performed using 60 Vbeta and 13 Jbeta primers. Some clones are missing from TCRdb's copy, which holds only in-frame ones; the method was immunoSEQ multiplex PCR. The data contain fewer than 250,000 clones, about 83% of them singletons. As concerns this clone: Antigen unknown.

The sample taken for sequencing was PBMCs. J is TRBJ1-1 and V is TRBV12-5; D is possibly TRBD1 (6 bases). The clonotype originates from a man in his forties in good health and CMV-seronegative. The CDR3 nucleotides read TGTGCTAGTGTCCCGGGCGTCCCCAGGGGTCTGAACACTGAAGCTTTCTTT. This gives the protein CASVPGVPRGLNTEAFF.